This T cell receptor (beta chain) was recovered during a study of blood T cell repertoires in COVID-19. Study in general: Specimens from acute and convalescent COVID-19 originated in the United States, Italy and Spain.

The germline V and J ends were trimmed by 3 bases and 0 bases, with 6 bases remaining between them. The germline V gene has CDR1 SGHTA and CDR2 FQGNSA. The CDR3 covers 15 residues. Here immunoSEQ multiplex PCR was the method, and the copy in TCRdb shows in-frame clones only, minus some. The sample includes over 200,000 clones, 70% to 90% of them seen just once. The study drew participants aged about 18 to 95 years from about two dozen US areas. Recovery meant two consecutive negative NP/OP PCR tests, professional clearance, or resolved symptoms. The sample comprised PBMCs or T cells enriched from blood (not recorded which). The rearrangement uses TRBV7-2 and TRBJ2-6; no reliable D call. The source of this sequence is a man under 40 who had recovered from COVID-19. The CDR3, as DNA: TGTGCCAGCAGCTTTGCCTACTCTGGGGCCAACGTCCTGACTTTC. It codes for CASSFAYSGANVLTF.